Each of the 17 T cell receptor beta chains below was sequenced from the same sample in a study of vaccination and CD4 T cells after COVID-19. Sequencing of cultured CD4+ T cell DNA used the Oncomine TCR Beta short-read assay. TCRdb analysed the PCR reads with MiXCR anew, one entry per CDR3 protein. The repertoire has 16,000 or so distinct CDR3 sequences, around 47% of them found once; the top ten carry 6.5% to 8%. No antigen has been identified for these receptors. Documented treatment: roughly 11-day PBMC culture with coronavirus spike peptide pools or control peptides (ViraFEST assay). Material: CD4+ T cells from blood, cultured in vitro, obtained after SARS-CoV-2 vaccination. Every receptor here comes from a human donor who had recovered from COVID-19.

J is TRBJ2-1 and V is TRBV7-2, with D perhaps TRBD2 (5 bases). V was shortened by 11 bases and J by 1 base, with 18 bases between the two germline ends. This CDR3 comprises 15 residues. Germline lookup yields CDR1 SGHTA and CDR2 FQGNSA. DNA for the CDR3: TGTGCCGTGGGAAATTCGCCGGGGTCCTACAATGAGCAGTTCTTC. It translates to CAVGNSPGSYNEQFF.

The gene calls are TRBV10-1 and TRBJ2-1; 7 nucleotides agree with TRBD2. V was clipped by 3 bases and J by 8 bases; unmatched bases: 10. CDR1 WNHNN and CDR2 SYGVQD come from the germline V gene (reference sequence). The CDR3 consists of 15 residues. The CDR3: CASSDTSGGIDEQFF. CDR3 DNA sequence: TGCGCCAGCAGTGATACTTCGGGAGGTATCGATGAGCAGTTCTTC.

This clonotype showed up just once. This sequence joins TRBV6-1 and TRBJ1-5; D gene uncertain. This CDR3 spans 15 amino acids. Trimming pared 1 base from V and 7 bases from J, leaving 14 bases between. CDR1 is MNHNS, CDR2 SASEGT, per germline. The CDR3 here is CASSEGSVRRQPQHF. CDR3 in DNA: TGTGCCAGCAGTGAAGGGTCAGTTCGAAGGCAGCCCCAGCATTTT.

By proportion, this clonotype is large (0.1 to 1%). Written as DNA, the CDR3 is TGCAGTGCTAGGGGGAGGACGGAGAATTACGGGGAGCAGTACTTC. Translated: CSARGRTENYGEQYF. V is TRBV20-1 and J is TRBJ2-7; D is perhaps TRBD2 (6 bases). Per the germline V gene, CDR1 is DFQATT and CDR2 is SNEGSKA (reference sequence). The CDR3 totals 15 residues. The germline V and J ends were trimmed by 3 bases and 7 bases, with 22 bases remaining between them.

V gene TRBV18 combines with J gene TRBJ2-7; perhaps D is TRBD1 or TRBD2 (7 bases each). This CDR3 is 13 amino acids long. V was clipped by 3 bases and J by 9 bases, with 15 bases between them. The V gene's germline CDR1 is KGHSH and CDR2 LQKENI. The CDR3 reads CASSPETGRGQYF. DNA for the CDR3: TGTGCCAGCTCACCCGAGACAGGGAGGGGGCAGTACTTC.

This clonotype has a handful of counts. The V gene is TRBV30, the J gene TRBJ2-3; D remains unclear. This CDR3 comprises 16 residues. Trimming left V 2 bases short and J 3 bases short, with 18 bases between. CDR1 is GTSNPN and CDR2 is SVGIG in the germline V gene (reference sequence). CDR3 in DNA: TGTGCCTGGAGTATACAGCGTGGGGTTCTGACAGATACGCAGTATTTT. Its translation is CAWSIQRGVLTDTQYF.

The CDR3 loop reads CASNYGPLGGGGPGDTQYF. The CDR3 bases are TGTGCCAGCAACTACGGCCCCCTGGGGGGGGGAGGGCCAGGAGATACGCAGTATTTT. This sequence joins TRBV5-6 and TRBJ2-3; 7 nucleotides match TRBD2. This CDR3 comprises 19 residues. Germline V gives CDR1 SGHDT, CDR2 YYEEEE. The V and J ends lost 6 bases and 5 bases, in that order; junction bases with no gene match: 24.

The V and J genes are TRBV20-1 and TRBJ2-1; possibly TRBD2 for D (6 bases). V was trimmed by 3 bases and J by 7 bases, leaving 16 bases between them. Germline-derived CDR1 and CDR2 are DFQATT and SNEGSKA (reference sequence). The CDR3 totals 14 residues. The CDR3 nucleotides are TGCAGTGCTAGGATCTTTTGGGAGGAGAATGAGCAGTTCTTC. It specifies CSARIFWEENEQFF.

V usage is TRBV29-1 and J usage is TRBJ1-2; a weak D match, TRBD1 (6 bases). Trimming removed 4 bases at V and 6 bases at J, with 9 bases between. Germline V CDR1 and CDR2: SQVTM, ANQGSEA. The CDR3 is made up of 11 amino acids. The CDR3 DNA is TGCAGCGTTGGTGGGGGCCATGGCTACACCTTC. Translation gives CSVGGGHGYTF.

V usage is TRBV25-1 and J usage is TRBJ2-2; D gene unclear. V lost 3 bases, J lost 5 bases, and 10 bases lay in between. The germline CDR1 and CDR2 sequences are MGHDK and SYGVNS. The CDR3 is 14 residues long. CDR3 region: CASSDVPETGELFF. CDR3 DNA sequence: TGTGCCAGCAGTGACGTTCCGGAGACCGGGGAGCTGTTTTTT.

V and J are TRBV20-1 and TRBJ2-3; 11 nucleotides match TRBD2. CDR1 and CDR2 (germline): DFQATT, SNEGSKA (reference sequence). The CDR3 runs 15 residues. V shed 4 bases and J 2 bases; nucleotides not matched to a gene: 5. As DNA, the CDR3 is TGCAGTGCTAAAAGTAGCGGGAGGGCCACAGATACGCAGTATTTT. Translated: CSAKSSGRATDTQYF.

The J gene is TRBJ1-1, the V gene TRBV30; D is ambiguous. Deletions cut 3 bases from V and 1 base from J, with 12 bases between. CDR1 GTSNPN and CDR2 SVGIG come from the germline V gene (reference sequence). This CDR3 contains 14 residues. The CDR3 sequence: CAWSPGLRNTEAFF. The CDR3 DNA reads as TGTGCCTGGAGCCCCGGACTTCGGAACACTGAAGCTTTCTTT.

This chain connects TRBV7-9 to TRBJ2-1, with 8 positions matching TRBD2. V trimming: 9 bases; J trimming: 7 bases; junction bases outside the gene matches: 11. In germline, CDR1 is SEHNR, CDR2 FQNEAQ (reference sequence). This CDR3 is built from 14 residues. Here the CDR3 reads CASVLAGFYNEQFF. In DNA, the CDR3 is TGTGCCAGTGTTTTAGCGGGGTTTTATAATGAGCAGTTCTTC.

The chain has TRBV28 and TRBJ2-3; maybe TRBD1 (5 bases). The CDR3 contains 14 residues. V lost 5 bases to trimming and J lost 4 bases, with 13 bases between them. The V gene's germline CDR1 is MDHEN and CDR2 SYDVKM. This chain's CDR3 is CASSPPGLADTQYF. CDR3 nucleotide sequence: TGTGCCAGCAGTCCTCCAGGGCTGGCAGATACGCAGTATTTT.

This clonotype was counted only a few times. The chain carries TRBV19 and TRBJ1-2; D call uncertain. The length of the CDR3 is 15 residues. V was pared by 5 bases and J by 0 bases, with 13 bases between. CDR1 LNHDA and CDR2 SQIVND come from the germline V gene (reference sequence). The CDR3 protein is CASSSWTASNYGYTF. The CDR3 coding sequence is TGTGCCAGTAGTTCCTGGACCGCTTCTAACTATGGCTACACCTTC.

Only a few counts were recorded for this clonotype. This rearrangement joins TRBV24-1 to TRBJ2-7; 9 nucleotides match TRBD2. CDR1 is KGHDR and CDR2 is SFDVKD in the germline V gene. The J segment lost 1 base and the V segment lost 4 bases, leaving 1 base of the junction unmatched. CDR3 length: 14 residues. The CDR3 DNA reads TGTGCCACCAGTGAAACTAGCGGGTCCTACGAGCAGTACTTC. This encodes CATSETSGSYEQYF.

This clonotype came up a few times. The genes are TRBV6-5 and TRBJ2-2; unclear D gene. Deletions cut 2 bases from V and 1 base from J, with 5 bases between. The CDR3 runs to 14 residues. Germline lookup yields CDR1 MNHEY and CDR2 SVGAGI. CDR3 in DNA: TGTGCCAGCAGTTACGACTGGAACACCGGGGAGCTGTTTTTT. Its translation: CASSYDWNTGELFF.